Below, 3 T cell receptor beta chains from the same sample are listed, as sequenced in a study of human T cells and chemical hapten exposure. Each CDR3 protein gets one entry after TCRdb re-called the RACE reads with MiXCR. This table has 350,000 or so distinct CDR3 sequences, approximately 6.3% appearing once. Time point: patch test 1, 2 weeks after DPC sensitization. Treatment meaning: therapeutic diphenylcyclopropenone sensitization with weekly scalp DPC. Source: whole blood, taken in connection with sensitization to the hapten diphenylcyclopropenone (DPC). Every receptor here comes from a woman between 18 and 29 years old with alopecia areata. Some clones in this sample may be carry-over from other donors' samples.

Many counts were recorded for this clonotype. This chain connects TRBV7-9 to TRBJ2-3; D gene uncertain. CDR1 and CDR2 from the germline V gene are SEHNR and FQNEAQ (reference sequence). The CDR3 consists of 16 residues. The germline V and J ends were trimmed by 1 base and 1 base, with 12 bases remaining between them. The CDR3 protein is CASSLGPSIGTDTQYF. In DNA, the CDR3 is TGTGCCAGCAGCTTAGGGCCCTCGATAGGCACAGATACGCAGTATTTT.

V and J are TRBV6-1 and TRBJ2-5; tentatively, D is TRBD1 (6 bases). The V end lost 7 bases, the J end lost 3 bases, and 15 bases lay between the germline ends. Germline CDR1 and CDR2: MNHNS and SASEGT. This CDR3 is built from 14 residues. CDR3 sequence (DNA): TGTGCCAGCAAAGCCGGACAGTCGAAAGAGACCCAGTACTTC. This sequence encodes CASKAGQSKETQYF.

This clonotype came up a few times. The rearrangement links TRBV20-1 to TRBJ1-2, with a possible D match to TRBD1 (5 bases). V was pared by 3 bases and J by 4 bases, with 12 bases between. The CDR3 is 13 residues long. CDR1 DFQATT and CDR2 SNEGSKA come from the germline V gene (reference sequence). CDR3 coding DNA: TGCAGTGCTAGGCCCGACAGCTCCTATGGCTACACCTTC. This encodes CSARPDSSYGYTF.